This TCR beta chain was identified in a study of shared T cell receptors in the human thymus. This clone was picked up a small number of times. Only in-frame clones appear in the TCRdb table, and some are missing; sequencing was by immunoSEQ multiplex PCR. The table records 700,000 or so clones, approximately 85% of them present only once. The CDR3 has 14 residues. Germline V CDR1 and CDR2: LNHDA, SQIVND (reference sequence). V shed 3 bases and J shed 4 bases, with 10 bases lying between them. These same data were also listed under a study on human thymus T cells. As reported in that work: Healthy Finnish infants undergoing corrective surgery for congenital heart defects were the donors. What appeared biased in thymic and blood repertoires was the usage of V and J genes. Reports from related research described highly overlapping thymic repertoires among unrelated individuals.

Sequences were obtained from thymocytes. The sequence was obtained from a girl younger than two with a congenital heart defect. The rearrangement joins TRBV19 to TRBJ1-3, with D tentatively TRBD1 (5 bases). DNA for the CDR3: TGTGCCAGTAGTATCCTAGGGGAAGGAAACACCATATATTTT. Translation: CASSILGEGNTIYF.